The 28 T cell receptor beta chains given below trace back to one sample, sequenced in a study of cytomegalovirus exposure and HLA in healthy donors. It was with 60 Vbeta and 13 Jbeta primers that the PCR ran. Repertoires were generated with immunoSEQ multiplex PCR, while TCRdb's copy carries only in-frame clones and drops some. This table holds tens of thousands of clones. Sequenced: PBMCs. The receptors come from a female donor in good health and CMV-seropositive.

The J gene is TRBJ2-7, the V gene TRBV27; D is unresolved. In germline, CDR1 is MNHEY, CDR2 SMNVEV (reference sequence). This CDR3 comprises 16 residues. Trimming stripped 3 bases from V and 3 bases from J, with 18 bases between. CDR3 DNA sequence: TGTGCCAGCAGTTTCTCCTTTCGCAGGTCGATCTACGAGCAGTACTTC. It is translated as CASSFSFRRSIYEQYF.

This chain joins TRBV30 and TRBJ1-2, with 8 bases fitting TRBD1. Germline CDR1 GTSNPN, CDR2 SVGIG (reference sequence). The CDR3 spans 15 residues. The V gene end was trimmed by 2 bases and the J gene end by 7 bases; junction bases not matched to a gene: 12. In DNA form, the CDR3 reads TGTGCCTGGAGTTCGACCGGGACAGGATATGTTGGCTACACCTTC. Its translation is CAWSSTGTGYVGYTF. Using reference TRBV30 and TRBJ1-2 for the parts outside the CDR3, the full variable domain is SQTIHQWPATLVQPVGSPLSLECTVEGTSNPNLYWYRQAAGRGLQLLFYSVGIGQISSEVPQNLSASRPQDRQFILSSKKLLLSDSGFYLCAWSSTGTGYVGYTFGSGTRLTVV.

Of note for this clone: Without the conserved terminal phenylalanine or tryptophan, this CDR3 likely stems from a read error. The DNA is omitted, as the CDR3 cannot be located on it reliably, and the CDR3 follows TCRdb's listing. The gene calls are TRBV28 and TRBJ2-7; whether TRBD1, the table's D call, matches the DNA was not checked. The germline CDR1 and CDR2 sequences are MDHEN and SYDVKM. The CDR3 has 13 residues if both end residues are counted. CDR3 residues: CASSLTGGTLPSL.

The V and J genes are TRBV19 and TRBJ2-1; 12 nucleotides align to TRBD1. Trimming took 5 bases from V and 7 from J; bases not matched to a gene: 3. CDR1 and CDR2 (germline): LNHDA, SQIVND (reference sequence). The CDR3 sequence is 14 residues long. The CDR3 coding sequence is TGTGCCAGTAGTGGGACAGGGGGCGGGAATGAGCAGTTCTTC. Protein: CASSGTGGGNEQFF. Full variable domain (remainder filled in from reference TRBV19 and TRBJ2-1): DGGITQSPKYLFRKEGQNVTLSCEQNLNHDAMYWYRQDPGQGLRLIYYSQIVNDFQKGDIAEGYSVSREKKESFPLTVTSAQKNPTAFYLCASSGTGGGNEQFFGPGTRLTVL.

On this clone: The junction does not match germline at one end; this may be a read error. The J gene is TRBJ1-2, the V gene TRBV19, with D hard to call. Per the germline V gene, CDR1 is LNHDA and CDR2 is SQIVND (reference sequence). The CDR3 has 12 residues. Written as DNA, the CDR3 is TGTGCGAGTAGGGAGAGAGGTGGCGGCTACACCTTC. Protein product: CASRERGGGYTF.

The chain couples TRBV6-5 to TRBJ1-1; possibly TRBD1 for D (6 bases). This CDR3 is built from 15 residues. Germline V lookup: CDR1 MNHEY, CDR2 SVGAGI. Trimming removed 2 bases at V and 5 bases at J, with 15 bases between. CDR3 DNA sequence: TGTGCCAGCAGTTACAGGCAGGGGCGGGAGACTGAAGCTTTCTTT. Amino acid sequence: CASSYRQGRETEAFF.

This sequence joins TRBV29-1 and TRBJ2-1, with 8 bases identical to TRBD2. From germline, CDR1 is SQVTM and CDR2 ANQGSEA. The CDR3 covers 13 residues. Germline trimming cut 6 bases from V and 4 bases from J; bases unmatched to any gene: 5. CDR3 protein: CSVRGLEYNEQFF. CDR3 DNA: TGCAGCGTGAGGGGACTAGAGTACAATGAGCAGTTCTTC.

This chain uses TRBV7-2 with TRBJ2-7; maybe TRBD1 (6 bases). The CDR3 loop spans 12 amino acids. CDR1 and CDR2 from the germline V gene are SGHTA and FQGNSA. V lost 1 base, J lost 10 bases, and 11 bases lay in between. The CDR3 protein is CASSLVTGHQYF. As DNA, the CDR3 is TGTGCCAGCAGCTTAGTGACAGGTCACCAGTACTTC.

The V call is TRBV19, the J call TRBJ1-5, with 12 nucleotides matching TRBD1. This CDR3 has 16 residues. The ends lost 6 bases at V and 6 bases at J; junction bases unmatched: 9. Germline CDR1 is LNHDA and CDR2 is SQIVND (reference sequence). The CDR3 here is CASSPAGQGAGQPQHF. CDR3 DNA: TGTGCCAGTAGCCCGGCGGGACAGGGGGCCGGTCAGCCCCAGCATTTT.

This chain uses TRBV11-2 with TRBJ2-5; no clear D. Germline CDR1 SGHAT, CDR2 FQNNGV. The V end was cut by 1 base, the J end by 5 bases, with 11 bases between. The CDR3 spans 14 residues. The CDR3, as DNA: TGTGCCAGCAGCTTAGGTTCTTATTCTGAGACCCAGTACTTC. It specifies CASSLGSYSETQYF.

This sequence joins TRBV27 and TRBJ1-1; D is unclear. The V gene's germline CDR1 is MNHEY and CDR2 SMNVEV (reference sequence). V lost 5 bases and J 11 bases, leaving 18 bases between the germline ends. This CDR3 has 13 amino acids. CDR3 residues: CASSRSGNRVAFF. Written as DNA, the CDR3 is TGTGCCAGCAGTCGTTCCGGGAACCGCGTCGCTTTCTTT.

Here the CDR3 reads CASSIRTGKNGYTF. The CDR3, as DNA: TGTGCCAGTAGTATCCGGACAGGGAAAAACGGCTACACCTTC. The chain has TRBV19 and TRBJ1-2; the match to TRBD1 covers 8 bases. The CDR3 runs 14 residues. Looked up from germline, CDR1 is LNHDA and CDR2 is SQIVND (reference sequence). V lost 3 bases and J lost 8; bases outside the gene matches: 8.

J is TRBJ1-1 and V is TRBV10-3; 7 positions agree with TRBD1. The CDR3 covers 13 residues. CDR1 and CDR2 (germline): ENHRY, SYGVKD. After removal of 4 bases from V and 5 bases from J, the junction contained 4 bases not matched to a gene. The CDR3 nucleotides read TGTGCCATCAGTGCGACAGGGCGGACTGAAGCTTTCTTT. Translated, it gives CAISATGRTEAFF.

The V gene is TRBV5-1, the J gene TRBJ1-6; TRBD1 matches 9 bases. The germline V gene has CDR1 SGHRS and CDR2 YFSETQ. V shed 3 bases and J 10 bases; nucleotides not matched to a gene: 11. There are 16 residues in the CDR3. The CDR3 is CASSSRTGVPSSPLHF. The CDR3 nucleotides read TGCGCCAGCAGCTCTCGGACAGGGGTCCCCTCATCACCCCTCCACTTT.

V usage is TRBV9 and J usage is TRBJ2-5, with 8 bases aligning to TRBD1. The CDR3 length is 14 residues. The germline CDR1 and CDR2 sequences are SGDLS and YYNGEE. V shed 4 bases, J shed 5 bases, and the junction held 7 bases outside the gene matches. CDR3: CASSTLTGAETQYF. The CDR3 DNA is TGTGCCAGCAGCACCTTGACAGGGGCCGAGACCCAGTACTTC.

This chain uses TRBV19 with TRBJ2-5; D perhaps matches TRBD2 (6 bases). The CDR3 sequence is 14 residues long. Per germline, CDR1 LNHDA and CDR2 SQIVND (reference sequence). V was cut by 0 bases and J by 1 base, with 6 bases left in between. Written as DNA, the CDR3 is TGTGCCAGTAGTATAGATAGCGGCCAAGAGACCCAGTACTTC. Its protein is CASSIDSGQETQYF.

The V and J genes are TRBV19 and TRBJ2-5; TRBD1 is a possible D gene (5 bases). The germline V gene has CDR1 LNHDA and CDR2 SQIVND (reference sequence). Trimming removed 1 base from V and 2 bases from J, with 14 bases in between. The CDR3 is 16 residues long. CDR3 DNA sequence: TGTGCCAGTAGTATAGGGGGCAGCCTGGGGCAAGAGACCCAGTACTTC. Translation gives CASSIGGSLGQETQYF.

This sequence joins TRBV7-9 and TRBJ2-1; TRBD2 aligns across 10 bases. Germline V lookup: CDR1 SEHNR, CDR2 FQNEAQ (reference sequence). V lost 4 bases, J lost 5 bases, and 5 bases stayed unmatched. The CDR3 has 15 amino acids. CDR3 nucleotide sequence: TGTGCCAGCAGCTACCCGGGACTAGCGAACAATGAGCAGTTCTTC. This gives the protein CASSYPGLANNEQFF.

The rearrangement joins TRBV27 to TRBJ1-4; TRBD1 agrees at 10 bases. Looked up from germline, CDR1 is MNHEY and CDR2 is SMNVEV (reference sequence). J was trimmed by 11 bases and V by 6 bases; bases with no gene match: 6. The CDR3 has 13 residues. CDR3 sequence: CASSRTGGDKLFF. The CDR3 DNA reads TGTGCCAGCAGCAGGACAGGGGGGGATAAACTGTTTTTT.

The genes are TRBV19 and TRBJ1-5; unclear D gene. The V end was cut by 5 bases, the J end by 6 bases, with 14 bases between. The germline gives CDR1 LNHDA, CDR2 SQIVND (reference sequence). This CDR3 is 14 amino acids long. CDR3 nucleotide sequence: TGTGCCAGTAGTTTACAGCCGGAATTTCAGCCCCAGCATTTT. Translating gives CASSLQPEFQPQHF.

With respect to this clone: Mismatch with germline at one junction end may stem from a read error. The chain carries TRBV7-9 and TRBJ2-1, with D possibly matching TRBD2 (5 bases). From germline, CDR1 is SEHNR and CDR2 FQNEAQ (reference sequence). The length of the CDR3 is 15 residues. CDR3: CASNQADSSDNEQFF. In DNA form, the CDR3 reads TGTGCCAGCAACCAAGCGGATAGCTCCGACAATGAGCAGTTCTTC.

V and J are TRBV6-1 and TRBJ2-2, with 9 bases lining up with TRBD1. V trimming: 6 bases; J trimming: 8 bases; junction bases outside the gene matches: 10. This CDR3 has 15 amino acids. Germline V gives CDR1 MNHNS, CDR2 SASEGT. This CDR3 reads CASRGSTGGKGELFF. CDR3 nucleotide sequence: TGTGCCAGCAGAGGGTCCACAGGGGGCAAAGGGGAGCTGTTTTTT.

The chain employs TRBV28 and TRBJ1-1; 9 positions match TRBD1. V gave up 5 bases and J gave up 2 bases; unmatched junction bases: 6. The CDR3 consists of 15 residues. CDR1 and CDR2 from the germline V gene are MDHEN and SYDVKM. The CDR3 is CASSPPDRGNTEAFF. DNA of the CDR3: TGTGCCAGCAGTCCGCCGGACAGGGGAAACACTGAAGCTTTCTTT. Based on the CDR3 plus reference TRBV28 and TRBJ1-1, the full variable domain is DVKVTQSSRYLVKRTGEKVFLECVQDMDHENMFWYRQDPGLGLRLIYFSYDVKMKEKGDIPEGYSVSREKKERFSLILESASTNQTSMYLCASSPPDRGNTEAFFGQGTRLTVV.

CDR3 sequence: CASSPGGSGSSYEQYF. DNA for the CDR3: TGTGCCAGCAGCCCTGGGGGTAGCGGGAGTTCCTACGAGCAGTACTTC. The rearrangement joins TRBV14 to TRBJ2-7; 9 bases are a match to TRBD2. This CDR3 has 16 residues. Germline V gives CDR1 SGHDN, CDR2 FVKESK. The trim removed 4 bases at V and 1 base at J, leaving 8 bases unmatched.

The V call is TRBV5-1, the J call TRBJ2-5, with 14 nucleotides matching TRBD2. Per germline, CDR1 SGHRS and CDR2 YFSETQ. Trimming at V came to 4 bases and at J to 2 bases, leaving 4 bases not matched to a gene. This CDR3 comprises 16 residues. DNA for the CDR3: TGCGCCAGCAGCATGACTAGCGGGAGGGTACAAGAGACCCAGTACTTC. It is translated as CASSMTSGRVQETQYF.

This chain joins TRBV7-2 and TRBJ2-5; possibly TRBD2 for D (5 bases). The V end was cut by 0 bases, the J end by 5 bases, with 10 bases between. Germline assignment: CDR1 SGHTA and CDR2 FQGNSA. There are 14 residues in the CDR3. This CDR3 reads CASSLAATRETQYF. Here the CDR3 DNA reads TGTGCCAGCAGCTTAGCGGCCACTAGGGAGACCCAGTACTTC.

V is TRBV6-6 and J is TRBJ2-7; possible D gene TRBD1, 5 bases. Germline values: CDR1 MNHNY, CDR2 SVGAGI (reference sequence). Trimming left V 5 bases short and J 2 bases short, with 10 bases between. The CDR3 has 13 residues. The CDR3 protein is CASSLPQAYEQYF. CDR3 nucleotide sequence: TGTGCCAGCAGTCTACCACAGGCCTACGAGCAGTACTTC.

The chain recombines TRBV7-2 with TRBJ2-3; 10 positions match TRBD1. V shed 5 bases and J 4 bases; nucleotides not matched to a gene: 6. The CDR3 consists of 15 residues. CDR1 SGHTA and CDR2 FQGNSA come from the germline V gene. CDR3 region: CASSRQGASADTQYF. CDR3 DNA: TGTGCCAGCAGCAGACAGGGGGCGAGCGCAGATACGCAGTATTTT.